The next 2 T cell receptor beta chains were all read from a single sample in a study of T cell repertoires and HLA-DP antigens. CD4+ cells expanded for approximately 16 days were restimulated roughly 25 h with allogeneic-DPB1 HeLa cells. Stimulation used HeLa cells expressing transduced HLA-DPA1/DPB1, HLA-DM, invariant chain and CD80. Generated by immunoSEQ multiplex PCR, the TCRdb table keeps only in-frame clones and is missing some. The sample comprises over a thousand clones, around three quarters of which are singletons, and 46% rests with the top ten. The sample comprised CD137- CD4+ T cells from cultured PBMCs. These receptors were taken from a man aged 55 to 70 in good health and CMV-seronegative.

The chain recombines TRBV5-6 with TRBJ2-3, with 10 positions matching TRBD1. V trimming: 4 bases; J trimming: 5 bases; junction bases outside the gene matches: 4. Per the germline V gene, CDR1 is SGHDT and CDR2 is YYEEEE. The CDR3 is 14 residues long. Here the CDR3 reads CASSRGQGRDTQYF. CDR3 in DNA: TGTGCCAGCAGCAGGGGACAGGGGAGAGATACGCAGTATTTT.

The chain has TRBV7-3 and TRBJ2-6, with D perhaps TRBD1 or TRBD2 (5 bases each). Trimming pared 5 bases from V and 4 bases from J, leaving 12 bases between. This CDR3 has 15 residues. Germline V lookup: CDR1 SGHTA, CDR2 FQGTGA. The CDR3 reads CASSPLGAGANVLTF. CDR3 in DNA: TGTGCCAGCAGCCCTCTCGGGGCCGGGGCCAACGTCCTGACTTTC. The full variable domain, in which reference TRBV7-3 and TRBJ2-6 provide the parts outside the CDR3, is GAGVSQTPSNKVTEKGKYVELRCDPISGHTALYWYRQSLGQGPEFLIYFQGTGAADDSGLPNDRFFAVRPEGSVSTLKIQRTERGDSAVYLCASSPLGAGANVLTFGAGSRLTVL.